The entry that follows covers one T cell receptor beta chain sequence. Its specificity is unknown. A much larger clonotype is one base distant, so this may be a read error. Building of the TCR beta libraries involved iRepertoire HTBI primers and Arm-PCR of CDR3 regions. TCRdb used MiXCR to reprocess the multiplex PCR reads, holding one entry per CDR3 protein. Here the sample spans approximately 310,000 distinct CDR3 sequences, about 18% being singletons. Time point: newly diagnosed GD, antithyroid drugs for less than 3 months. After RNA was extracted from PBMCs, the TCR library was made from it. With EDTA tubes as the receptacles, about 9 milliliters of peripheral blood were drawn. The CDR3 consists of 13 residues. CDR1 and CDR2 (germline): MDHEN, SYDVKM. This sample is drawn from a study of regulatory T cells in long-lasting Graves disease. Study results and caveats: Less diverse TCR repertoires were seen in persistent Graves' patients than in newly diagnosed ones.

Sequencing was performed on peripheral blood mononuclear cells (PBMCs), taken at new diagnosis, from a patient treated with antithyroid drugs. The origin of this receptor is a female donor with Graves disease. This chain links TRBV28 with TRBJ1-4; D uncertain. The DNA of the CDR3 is TGTGCCAGCAGTTTTGCCGAGAATGAAAGACTGTTTTTT. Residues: CASSFAENERLFF.